What follows are 7 T cell receptor beta chains derived from one specimen sequenced in a study of CD8+CD57+ T cells in acquired aplastic anemia. Genomic DNA, serving as template, underwent TCR beta VDJ and CDR3 profiling. One entry per CDR3 protein results from TCRdb running MiXCR on the reads. The sample includes about 200,000 distinct CDR3 sequences, 65% seen only once; the top ten take about three fifths. CD8+CD57+ cell expansion had been shown by flow cytometry in patients chosen for sequencing. Sequencing was performed on sorted CD4+, CD8+, or CD8+CD57+ T cells (not recorded which) from PBMCs. These receptors were obtained from a human donor with aplastic anemia.

The count of this clonotype is one. V is TRBV7-8 and J is TRBJ2-7; 9 bases line up with TRBD1. CDR3 size: 16 residues. The germline V gene encodes CDR1 SGHVS and CDR2 FQNEAQ. Losses at the gene ends were 1 base for V and 0 bases for J; bases not matched to a gene: 4. CDR3: CASSLDTGGGSYEQYF. For the CDR3, the DNA is TGTGCCAGCAGCTTAGATACAGGGGGCGGCTCCTACGAGCAGTACTTC.

In this sample, this clonotype turned up a few times. The rearrangement joins TRBV2 to TRBJ1-1, with unresolved D. The CDR3 has 13 residues. Germline CDR1 SNHLY, CDR2 FYNNEI. Trimming removed 8 bases from V and 1 base from J, with 11 bases in between. CDR3 region: CASCRRENTEAFF. The CDR3 nucleotides read TGTGCCAGCTGTCGACGGGAGAACACTGAAGCTTTCTTT.

The chain combines TRBV5-5 with TRBJ1-4; D remains unclear. This CDR3 comprises 14 residues. The germline V gene has CDR1 SGHKS and CDR2 YYEKEE (reference sequence). V gave up 4 bases and J gave up 7 bases, with 14 bases separating them. The CDR3 DNA sequence: TGTGCCAGCAGCCTCCGGGATGTCAGTGAAAAACTGTTTTTT. Translating it yields CASSLRDVSEKLFF.

The V and J genes are TRBV18 and TRBJ2-7; D possibly matches TRBD1 or TRBD2 (5 bases each). The tail of the sequence fits TRBJ2-5 better, so the J call may be wrong. From germline, CDR1 is KGHSH and CDR2 LQKENI. The CDR3 covers 13 residues. In nucleotides, the CDR3 is TGTGCCAGCTCACCTCCCGAGGGACAGACCCAGTACTTC. Translated, it gives CASSPPEGQTQYF.

The chain employs TRBV6-5 and TRBJ2-5, with D perhaps matching TRBD2 (5 bases). Per germline, CDR1 MNHEY and CDR2 SVGAGI. This CDR3 spans 14 amino acids. The V end was cut by 0 bases, the J end by 8 bases, with 13 bases between. This chain's CDR3 is CASSYSRGKRTQYF. DNA of the CDR3: TGTGCCAGCAGTTACTCGAGAGGGAAGAGAACCCAGTACTTC.

This sequence joins TRBV7-8 and TRBJ2-7; no clear D. The germline CDR1 and CDR2 sequences are SGHVS and FQNEAQ. The CDR3 covers 13 residues. V gave up 1 base and J gave up 1 base, with 5 bases separating them. The CDR3 nucleotides read TGTGCCAGCAGCTTAGAGAATTCCTACGAGCAGTACTTC. Amino acid sequence: CASSLENSYEQYF.

V gene TRBV15 combines with J gene TRBJ2-7, with no clear D. The V gene's germline CDR1 is LNHNV and CDR2 YYDKDF (reference sequence). The germline V and J ends were trimmed by 3 bases and 5 bases, with 11 bases remaining between them. CDR3 size: 13 residues. CDR3 in amino acids: CATSSPSAHEQYF. For the CDR3, the DNA is TGTGCCACCAGCAGCCCCTCGGCCCACGAGCAGTACTTC.